The rows below give T cell receptor beta chains drawn from one sample of a study of cytomegalovirus exposure and HLA in healthy donors. The assay was immunoSEQ multiplex PCR, and TCRdb's table has in-frame clones only and misses some. The sample totals tens of thousands of clones. The sequenced sample consisted of PBMCs. The source of these receptors is a woman aged 40 to 50 in good health and CMV-seropositive. Each CDR3 is given with its conserved first and last residue. Fields, in order: V gene, D gene, J gene, CDR3 protein, CDR3 DNA. The D gene is left open where the match is weak.

v_call: TRBV6-5; d_call: TRBD1; j_call: TRBJ1-1; cdr3_aa: CASVDRVDEAFF; cdr3_nt: TGTGCCAGCGTTGACAGGGTGGATGAAGCTTTCTTT
v_call: TRBV30; d_call: -; j_call: TRBJ1-4; cdr3_aa: CAWTPKGTLYEKLFF; cdr3_nt: TGTGCCTGGACTCCCAAGGGGACACTCTATGAAAAACTGTTTTTT
v_call: TRBV5-8; d_call: TRBD1; j_call: TRBJ2-7; cdr3_aa: CASSPAGGFGYEQYF; cdr3_nt: TGTGCCAGCAGCCCCGCAGGGGGCTTTGGGTACGAGCAGTACTTC
v_call: TRBV4-2; d_call: TRBD1; j_call: TRBJ1-2; cdr3_aa: CASSQDPGGFGYTF; cdr3_nt: TGTGCCAGCAGCCAAGATCCAGGGGGCTTTGGCTACACCTTC
v_call: TRBV30; d_call: TRBD2; j_call: TRBJ2-1; cdr3_aa: CAWSPSWTRVNEQFF; cdr3_nt: TGTGCCTGGAGCCCCTCCTGGACTAGAGTCAATGAGCAGTTCTTC
v_call: TRBV9; d_call: -; j_call: TRBJ1-2; cdr3_aa: CASSAGGRGAYGYTF; cdr3_nt: TGTGCCAGCAGCGCCGGGGGGAGGGGAGCCTATGGCTACACCTTC
v_call: TRBV6-5; d_call: -; j_call: TRBJ1-1; cdr3_aa: CASSQRGTEAFF; cdr3_nt: TGTGCCAGCAGTCAGCGGGGTACTGAAGCTTTCTTT
v_call: TRBV7-9; d_call: -; j_call: TRBJ2-3; cdr3_aa: CASRGGGLSWGDTQYF; cdr3_nt: TGTGCCAGCAGAGGAGGAGGACTATCTTGGGGGGATACGCAGTATTTT
v_call: TRBV30; d_call: -; j_call: TRBJ1-3; cdr3_aa: CAWMVPGGNTIYF; cdr3_nt: TGTGCCTGGATGGTGCCAGGGGGAAACACCATATATTTT
v_call: TRBV5-1; d_call: TRBD2; j_call: TRBJ2-2; cdr3_aa: CASSLETSGANTGELFF; cdr3_nt: TGCGCCAGCAGCTTGGAAACTAGCGGAGCGAACACCGGGGAGCTGTTTTTT
v_call: TRBV7-2; d_call: -; j_call: TRBJ2-1; cdr3_aa: CASSLGASGAREQFF; cdr3_nt: TGTGCCAGCAGCTTAGGAGCCTCCGGAGCACGGGAGCAGTTCTTC
v_call: TRBV5-1; d_call: -; j_call: TRBJ2-7; cdr3_aa: CASSFLRDTSYEQYF; cdr3_nt: TGCGCCAGCAGCTTCCTTCGGGACACATCCTACGAGCAGTACTTC
v_call: TRBV11-2; d_call: TRBD1; j_call: TRBJ1-2; cdr3_aa: CASSPDRGGGYTF; cdr3_nt: TGTGCCAGCAGCCCGGACAGGGGAGGTGGCTACACCTTC
v_call: TRBV7-9; d_call: -; j_call: TRBJ1-1; cdr3_aa: CASSFSMNTEAFF; cdr3_nt: TGTGCCAGCAGTTTCAGTATGAACACTGAAGCTTTCTTT